Shown below are 28 T cell receptor beta chains from a single sample sequenced in a study of blood T cell repertoires in COVID-19. TCRdb keeps only in-frame clones here, not all; method: immunoSEQ multiplex PCR. In the table there are 130,000 to 150,000 clones, under 90% of which are singletons. Material: peripheral blood. Receptors originate from a human donor in a cohort sampled during active COVID-19.

This clone was counted only a few times. The chain has TRBV19 and TRBJ1-1; TRBD1 is a possible D gene (6 bases). Trimming took 6 bases from V and 6 from J, leaving 17 bases between them. Looked up from germline, CDR1 is LNHDA and CDR2 is SQIVND (reference sequence). The CDR3 spans 14 residues. CDR3 region: CASRLQGGVAEAFF. The CDR3 DNA reads TGTGCCAGTAGGCTCCAAGGGGGAGTTGCTGAAGCTTTCTTT. The variable domain in full, with the rest retrieved from reference TRBV19 and TRBJ1-1, is DGGITQSPKYLFRKEGQNVTLSCEQNLNHDAMYWYRQDPGQGLRLIYYSQIVNDFQKGDIAEGYSVSREKKESFPLTVTSAQKNPTAFYLCASRLQGGVAEAFFGQGTRLTVV.

This clone was counted only a few times. The chain carries TRBV3-1 (or the pseudogene TRBV3-2) and TRBJ1-5, with D uncertain. V gave up 4 bases and J gave up 7 bases, with 14 bases separating them. The CDR3 is 14 residues long. The germline CDR1 and CDR2 sequences are LGHDT and YNNKEL (reference sequence). The DNA for the CDR3 is TGTGCCAGCAGCCCGCTCGGGGTAGGGCAGCCCCAGCATTTT. This codes for CASSPLGVGQPQHF.

In regard to this clone: The sample carries other DNA sequences with the same CDR3. The V gene is TRBV28, the J gene TRBJ2-7; TRBD2 matches at 11 bases. With 5 bases clipped from V and 3 bases from J, the junction kept 6 bases outside the gene matches. This CDR3 region has 15 residues. Germline CDR1 reads MDHEN; CDR2 reads SYDVKM. The CDR3 DNA sequence: TGTGCCAGCAGTCCCGGGACTAGCGGAAGCTACGAGCAGTACTTC. Protein product: CASSPGTSGSYEQYF.

For this clone: Other DNA sequences in this sample translate to the same CDR3. V gene TRBV27 combines with J gene TRBJ2-7; 10 bases line up with TRBD1. J was trimmed by 2 bases and V by 1 base; bases with no gene match: 2. CDR1 is MNHEY, CDR2 SMNVEV, per germline (reference sequence). The CDR3 is 15 residues long. The CDR3 protein is CASSLLGQGAYEQYF. The CDR3 bases are TGTGCCAGCAGTTTATTAGGACAGGGGGCCTACGAGCAGTACTTC.

The J gene is TRBJ2-5, the V gene TRBV29-1; 9 bases agree with TRBD2. J gave up 3 bases and V 4 bases, and 3 bases lay outside the gene matches. The germline V gene encodes CDR1 SQVTM and CDR2 ANQGSEA. The CDR3 is 13 residues long. CDR3 loop: CSVGASGKETQYF. CDR3 in DNA: TGCAGCGTTGGCGCTAGCGGGAAAGAGACCCAGTACTTC.

The V call is TRBV6-5, the J call TRBJ1-6; TRBD1 aligns across 7 bases. The CDR3 spans 15 residues. Germline CDR1 is MNHEY and CDR2 is SVGAGI. V was clipped by 9 bases and J by 4 bases; unmatched bases: 9. The CDR3 DNA reads TGTGCCAGTACTCTCCGGGACAGATATAATTCACCCCTCCACTTT. Translation: CASTLRDRYNSPLHF.

This rearrangement joins TRBV11-1 to TRBJ2-7, with 8 bases identical to TRBD2. The germline V gene encodes CDR1 SGHAT and CDR2 FQDESV (reference sequence). This CDR3 has 15 residues. V gave up 4 bases and J gave up 3 bases; unmatched junction bases: 8. The CDR3 coding sequence is TGTGCCAGCAGCTCGGGACTAGTTCTCGGCTACGAGCAGTACTTC. It is translated as CASSSGLVLGYEQYF.

The V call is TRBV6-2 or TRBV6-3, the J call TRBJ2-7; D might be TRBD2 (5 bases). V shed 3 bases and J shed 3 bases, with 9 bases lying between them. This CDR3 region has 13 residues. Per germline, CDR1 MNHEY and CDR2 SVGEGT. The CDR3 DNA is TGTGCCAGCAGTTATTGGACTGGCTACGAGCAGTACTTC. As protein: CASSYWTGYEQYF.

The chain joins TRBV5-1 to TRBJ2-7; 11 bases match TRBD2. From germline, CDR1 is SGHRS and CDR2 YFSETQ. This CDR3 spans 17 amino acids. J gave up 6 bases and V 0 bases, and 11 bases lay outside the gene matches. The CDR3 spells CASSLAGTSGLSGEQYF. The CDR3, as DNA: TGCGCCAGCAGCTTGGCCGGGACTAGCGGACTCTCGGGCGAGCAGTACTTC.

This chain connects TRBV27 to TRBJ2-7; 8 bases map to TRBD1. The germline V gene has CDR1 MNHEY and CDR2 SMNVEV (reference sequence). Trimming cost V 6 bases and J 2 bases; bases outside gene matches: 6. The CDR3 has 14 amino acids. The CDR3: CASRPGQATYEQYF. As DNA, the CDR3 is TGTGCCAGCAGACCGGGACAGGCCACCTACGAGCAGTACTTC.

The sample holds a few counts of this clone. The V and J genes are TRBV5-4 and TRBJ2-7; D might be TRBD1 (5 bases). Trimming took 3 bases from V and 1 from J, leaving 11 bases between them. This CDR3 has 14 residues. Looked up from germline, CDR1 is SGHNT and CDR2 is YYREEE (reference sequence). CDR3 loop: CASSSPDRSYEQYF. CDR3 coding DNA: TGTGCCAGCAGCTCACCAGACAGATCCTACGAGCAGTACTTC.

The chain links TRBV15 to TRBJ2-1; TRBD2 agrees at 14 bases. Germline CDR1 is LNHNV and CDR2 is YYDKDF (reference sequence). The CDR3 sequence is 21 residues long. V trimming: 0 bases; J trimming: 5 bases; junction bases outside the gene matches: 15. DNA of the CDR3: TGTGCCACCAGCAGAGATCGTGTGACTAGCGGGAGGGCCCTACATCACAATGAGCAGTTCTTC. Its translation is CATSRDRVTSGRALHHNEQFF.

The chain links TRBV4-2 to TRBJ2-1, with 15 nucleotides matching TRBD2. With V trimmed by 4 bases and J by 3 bases, 10 bases remained unmatched. This CDR3 is 19 amino acids long. Germline CDR1 reads LGHNA; CDR2 reads YNFKEQ. The CDR3 here is CASSPRTSGRASSYNEQFF. CDR3 nucleotide sequence: TGTGCCAGCAGCCCCCGGACTAGCGGGAGGGCCAGTAGCTACAATGAGCAGTTCTTC.

This clone was picked up one time. This chain connects TRBV19 to TRBJ2-7, with 9 bases identical to TRBD2. Germline-derived CDR1 and CDR2 are LNHDA and SQIVND (reference sequence). CDR3 length: 14 residues. After removal of 9 bases from V and 0 bases from J, the junction contained 6 bases not matched to a gene. Here the CDR3 DNA reads TGTGCCAGCTCAGCGGGAGGCCTCTCCTACGAGCAGTACTTC. Translating it yields CASSAGGLSYEQYF.

The chain employs TRBV3-1 (or the pseudogene TRBV3-2) and TRBJ2-1; 8 nucleotides align to TRBD1. The CDR3 spans 20 residues. Germline lookup yields CDR1 LGHDT and CDR2 YNNKEL (reference sequence). V lost 1 base to trimming and J lost 5 bases; unmatched junction nucleotides: 19. Here the CDR3 reads CASSQVKLIRTGGLDNEQFF. The CDR3 DNA follows: TGTGCCAGCAGCCAAGTCAAGCTTATTCGAACAGGGGGTCTCGACAATGAGCAGTTCTTC.

The rearrangement links TRBV28 to TRBJ2-7, with D hard to call. Germline CDR1 is MDHEN and CDR2 is SYDVKM. V lost 1 base, J lost 3 bases, and 4 bases lay in between. The CDR3 covers 12 residues. This CDR3 reads CASSLFYYEQYF. CDR3 DNA: TGTGCCAGCAGTTTATTCTACTACGAGCAGTACTTC.

This clone was detected only a few times. The V and J genes are TRBV4-1 and TRBJ2-2, with 8 bases aligning to TRBD2. Germline trimming cut 6 bases from V and 5 bases from J; bases unmatched to any gene: 2. CDR1 MGHRA and CDR2 YSYEKL come from the germline V gene. The CDR3 runs to 13 residues. CDR3 protein: CASSAGGTGELFF. The CDR3 DNA reads as TGCGCCAGCAGTGCGGGAGGAACCGGGGAGCTGTTTTTT.

This rearrangement joins TRBV19 to TRBJ2-2, with TRBD2 matching over 10 bases. The J segment lost 5 bases and the V segment lost 3 bases, leaving 9 bases of the junction unmatched. CDR3 length: 17 amino acids. The germline V gene encodes CDR1 LNHDA and CDR2 SQIVND (reference sequence). The DNA for the CDR3 is TGTGCCAGTAGTATTACGGGAGCGGGAGGGCCGACCGGGGAGCTGTTTTTT. As protein: CASSITGAGGPTGELFF.

The V call is TRBV6-6, the J call TRBJ1-1; 7 nucleotides agree with TRBD1. Germline CDR1 MNHNY, CDR2 SVGAGI (reference sequence). J lost 0 bases, V lost 6 bases, and 10 bases had no gene match. The CDR3 runs to 16 residues. CDR3 DNA sequence: TGTGCCAGCAGCCATCAACGGACAGGTCTGAACACTGAAGCTTTCTTT. The encoded protein is CASSHQRTGLNTEAFF.

This clone was found once. The J gene is TRBJ2-3, the V gene TRBV19, with D perhaps matching TRBD2 (6 bases). Trimming stripped 7 bases from V and 7 bases from J, with 15 bases between. CDR3 size: 13 residues. CDR1 and CDR2 from the germline V gene are LNHDA and SQIVND (reference sequence). The CDR3: CASISTSSYTQYF. In DNA, the CDR3 is TGTGCCAGTATCTCGACTAGTTCCTATACGCAGTATTTT.

This clone occurred many times. The CDR3 here is CASSAFLGALNEQYF. The CDR3 DNA is TGTGCCAGTAGTGCCTTTTTAGGGGCGCTAAACGAGCAGTACTTC. The genes are TRBV19 and TRBJ2-7; tentatively, D is TRBD1 (5 bases). The CDR3 is 15 amino acids. Germline CDR1 is LNHDA and CDR2 is SQIVND (reference sequence). Trimming shortened V by 5 bases and J by 5 bases, and 19 bases separated the two germline ends.

This rearrangement joins TRBV5-4 to TRBJ2-1; 9 bases are a match to TRBD1. In germline, CDR1 is SGHNT, CDR2 YYREEE (reference sequence). The CDR3 has 16 amino acids. The V gene end was trimmed by 0 bases and the J gene end by 7 bases; junction bases not matched to a gene: 8. CDR3 sequence (DNA): TGTGCCAGCAGCTTGGTCCAGGGACAGGGACGGAATGAGCAGTTCTTC. This sequence encodes CASSLVQGQGRNEQFF.

J is TRBJ2-5 and V is TRBV20-1; no firm D call. The CDR3 is 10 amino acids. Germline V lookup: CDR1 DFQATT, CDR2 SNEGSKA (reference sequence). V lost 5 bases, J lost 2 bases, and 3 bases lay in between. The CDR3 DNA reads TGCAGTGCTCTACAAGAGACCCAGTACTTC. Translating gives CSALQETQYF.

CDR3 in amino acids: CASSQDRRGYEQYF. CDR3 sequence (DNA): TGCGCCAGCAGCCAAGATAGGAGGGGCTACGAGCAGTACTTC. The chain recombines TRBV4-1 with TRBJ2-7, with D perhaps TRBD2 (6 bases). The CDR3 loop spans 14 amino acids. Deletions cut 0 bases from V and 3 bases from J, with 9 bases between. Germline V gene lookup returns CDR1 MGHRA and CDR2 YSYEKL.

This clone was observed a few times. V and J are TRBV5-1 and TRBJ2-5; TRBD2 matches at 10 bases. Germline V gives CDR1 SGHRS, CDR2 YFSETQ. V was pared by 5 bases and J by 5 bases, with 6 bases of the junction left unmatched. The CDR3 has 14 amino acids. This chain's CDR3 is CASRYTSGTETQYF. The CDR3 bases are TGCGCCAGCAGGTATACTAGCGGGACGGAGACCCAGTACTTC.

The chain is built from TRBV19 and TRBJ2-5; 8 positions agree with TRBD1. Per the germline V gene, CDR1 is LNHDA and CDR2 is SQIVND (reference sequence). The CDR3 runs to 15 residues. Germline trimming cut 7 bases from V and 1 base from J; bases unmatched to any gene: 8. The CDR3 bases are TGTGCCAGTAACGACAGGGGATTGGCCCAAGAGACCCAGTACTTC. Encoded protein: CASNDRGLAQETQYF.

The chain couples TRBV4-3 to TRBJ2-1; a weak D match, TRBD2 (5 bases). CDR1 and CDR2 (germline): LGHNA, YSLEER. The CDR3 runs to 18 residues. Trimming shortened V by 2 bases and J by 5 bases, and 22 bases separated the two germline ends. The CDR3 spells CASSQSHVGVNSDNEQFF. The CDR3 bases are TGCGCCAGCAGCCAATCCCACGTCGGGGTCAACTCGGACAATGAGCAGTTCTTC.

In the case of this clone: This same CDR3 is encoded by further DNA sequences in the sample. V gene TRBV18 combines with J gene TRBJ2-7; 9 positions match TRBD2. CDR1 and CDR2 from the germline V gene are KGHSH and LQKENI. CDR3 size: 12 residues. With V trimmed by 8 bases and J by 3 bases, 2 bases remained unmatched. In DNA form, the CDR3 reads TGTGCCAGCCGGACTAGCGTCTACGAGCAGTACTTC. The encoded protein is CASRTSVYEQYF.